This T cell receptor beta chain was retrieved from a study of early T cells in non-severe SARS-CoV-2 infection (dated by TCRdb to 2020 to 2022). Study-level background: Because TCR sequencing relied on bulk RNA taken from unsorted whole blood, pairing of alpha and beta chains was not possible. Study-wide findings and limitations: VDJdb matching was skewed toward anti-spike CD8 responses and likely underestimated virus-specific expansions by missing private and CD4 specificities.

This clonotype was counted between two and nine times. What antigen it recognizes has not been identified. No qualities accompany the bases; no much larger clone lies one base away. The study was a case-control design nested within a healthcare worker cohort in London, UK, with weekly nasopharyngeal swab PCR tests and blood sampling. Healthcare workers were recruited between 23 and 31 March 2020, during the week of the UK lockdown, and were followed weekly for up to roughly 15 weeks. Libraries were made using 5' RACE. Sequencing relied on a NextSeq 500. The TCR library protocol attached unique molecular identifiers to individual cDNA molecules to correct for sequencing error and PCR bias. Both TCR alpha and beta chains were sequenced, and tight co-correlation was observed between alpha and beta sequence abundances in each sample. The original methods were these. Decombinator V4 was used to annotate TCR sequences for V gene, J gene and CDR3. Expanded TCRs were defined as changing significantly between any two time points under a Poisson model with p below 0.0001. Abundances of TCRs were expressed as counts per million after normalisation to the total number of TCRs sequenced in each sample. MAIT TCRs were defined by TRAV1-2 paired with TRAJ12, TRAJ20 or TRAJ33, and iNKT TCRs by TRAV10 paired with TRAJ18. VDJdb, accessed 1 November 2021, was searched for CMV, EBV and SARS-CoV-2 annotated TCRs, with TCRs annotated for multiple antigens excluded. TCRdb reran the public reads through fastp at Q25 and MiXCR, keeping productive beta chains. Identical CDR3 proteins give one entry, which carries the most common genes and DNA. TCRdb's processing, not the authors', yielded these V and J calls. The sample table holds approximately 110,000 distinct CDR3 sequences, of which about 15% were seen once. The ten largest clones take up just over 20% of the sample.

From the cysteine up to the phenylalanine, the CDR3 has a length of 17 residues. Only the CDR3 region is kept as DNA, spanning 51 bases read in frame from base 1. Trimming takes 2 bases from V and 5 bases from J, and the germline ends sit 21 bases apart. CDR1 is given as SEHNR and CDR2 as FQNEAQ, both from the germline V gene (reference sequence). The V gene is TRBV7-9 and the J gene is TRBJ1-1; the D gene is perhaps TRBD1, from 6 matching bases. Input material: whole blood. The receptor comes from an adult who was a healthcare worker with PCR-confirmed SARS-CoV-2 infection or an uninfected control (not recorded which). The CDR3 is CASSLSLSPGAGTEAFF. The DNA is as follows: TGTGCCAGCAGCTTATCCCTATCCCCGGGGGCAGGAACTGAAGCTTTCTTT.